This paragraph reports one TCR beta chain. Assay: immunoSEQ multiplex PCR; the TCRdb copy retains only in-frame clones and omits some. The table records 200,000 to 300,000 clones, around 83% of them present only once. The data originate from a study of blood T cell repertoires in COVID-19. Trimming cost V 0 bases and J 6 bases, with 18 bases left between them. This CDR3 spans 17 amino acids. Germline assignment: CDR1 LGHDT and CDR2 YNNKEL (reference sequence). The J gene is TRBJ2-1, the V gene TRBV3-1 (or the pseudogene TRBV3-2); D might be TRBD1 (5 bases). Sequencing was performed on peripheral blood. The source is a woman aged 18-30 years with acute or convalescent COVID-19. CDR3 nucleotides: TGTGCCAGCAGCCAAGAACTCGGATGGGGCAACGGCAATGAGCAGTTCTTC. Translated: CASSQELGWGNGNEQFF.